The T cell receptor (beta chain) described here comes from a study of control samples from healthy donors and cancer patients. The CDR3 covers 12 residues. V gave up 6 bases and J gave up 3 bases, with 4 bases separating them. Germline V gene sequence: CDR1 KGHDR, CDR2 SFDVKD. Measured with immunoSEQ multiplex PCR; TCRdb has only the in-frame clones, and not every one. This table has tens of thousands of clones, approximately 88% appearing once. This chain joins TRBV24-1 and TRBJ2-2; no definite D call. This sequence was found in a woman aged 45-65 years with colorectal cancer. Sequencing used PBMCs. The CDR3 region is CATSYDTGELFF. CDR3 nucleotide sequence: TGTGCCACCAGTTACGACACCGGGGAGCTGTTTTTT.